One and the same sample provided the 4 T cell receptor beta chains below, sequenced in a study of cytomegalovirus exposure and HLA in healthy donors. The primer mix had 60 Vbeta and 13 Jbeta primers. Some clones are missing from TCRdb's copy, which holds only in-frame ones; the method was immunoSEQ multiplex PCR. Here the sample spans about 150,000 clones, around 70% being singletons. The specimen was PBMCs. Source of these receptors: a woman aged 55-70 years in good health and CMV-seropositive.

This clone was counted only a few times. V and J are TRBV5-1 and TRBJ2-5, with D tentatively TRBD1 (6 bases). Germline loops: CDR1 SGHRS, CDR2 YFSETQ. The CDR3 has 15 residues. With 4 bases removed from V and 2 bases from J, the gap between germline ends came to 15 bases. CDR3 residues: CASSRGSLGQETQYF. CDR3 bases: TGCGCCAGCAGCAGGGGGAGCTTAGGTCAAGAGACCCAGTACTTC.

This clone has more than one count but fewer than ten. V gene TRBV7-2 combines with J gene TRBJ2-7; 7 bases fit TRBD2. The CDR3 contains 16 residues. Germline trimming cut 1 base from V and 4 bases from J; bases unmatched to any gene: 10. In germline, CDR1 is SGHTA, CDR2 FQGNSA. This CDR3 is CASSLDVSSGRYEQYF. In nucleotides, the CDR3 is TGTGCCAGCAGCTTAGACGTGAGTAGCGGGCGGTACGAGCAGTACTTC.

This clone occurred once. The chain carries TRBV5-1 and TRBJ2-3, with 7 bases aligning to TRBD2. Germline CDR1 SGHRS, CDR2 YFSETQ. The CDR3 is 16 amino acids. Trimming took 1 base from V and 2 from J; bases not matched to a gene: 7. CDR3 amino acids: CASSLSPSGLTDTQYF. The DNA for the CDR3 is TGCGCCAGCAGCTTGTCTCCTAGCGGCCTCACAGATACGCAGTATTTT.

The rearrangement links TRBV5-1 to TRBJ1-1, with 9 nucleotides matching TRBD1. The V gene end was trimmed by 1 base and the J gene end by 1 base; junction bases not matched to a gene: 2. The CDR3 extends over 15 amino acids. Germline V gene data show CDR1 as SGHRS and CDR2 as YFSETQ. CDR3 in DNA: TGCGCCAGCAGCTTGACAGGGGGCAAGAACACTGAAGCTTTCTTT. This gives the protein CASSLTGGKNTEAFF.